This entry is about one T cell receptor (beta chain). The data are from a study of Graves' ophthalmopathy and Graves' hyperthyroidism. The sequenced template was RNA, covering the TCR beta CDR3 region. Second-round multiplex PCR came after a first-round RT-PCR that employed HTBI primers. TCRdb redid the calling of the multiplex PCR reads with MiXCR, one entry per CDR3 protein. The profile covers 580,000 or so distinct CDR3 sequences, with 35% to 40% appearing a single time and over 3.5% taken by the ten largest. A diagnosis was made from clinical symptoms together with serum thyroxine, TRAb, thyroid ultrasound and orbital computed tomography. The CDR3 runs 13 residues. V lost 5 bases to trimming and J lost 3 bases, with 14 bases between them. Germline V gene data show CDR1 as DFQATT and CDR2 as SNEGSKA (reference sequence).

This chain uses TRBV20-1 with TRBJ2-7; D may be TRBD1 or TRBD2 (5 bases each). Sequencing was carried out using peripheral blood or thyroid tissue (not recorded which). The source is an adult man with Graves' hyperthyroidism. CDR3 coding DNA: TGCAGTGCTGAACCCGGGGCTAGCTACGAGCAGTACTTC. This encodes CSAEPGASYEQYF.